These 9 T cell receptor beta chains originate from one sample sequenced in a study of blood T cell repertoires in COVID-19. The table came from immunoSEQ multiplex PCR; TCRdb's copy has only in-frame clones and leaves some out. This table holds about 63,000 clones, over 80% found once. The sequencing sample was made of peripheral blood. The receptors come from a man in his fifties or sixties with active COVID-19.

This chain links TRBV19 with TRBJ1-1, with D unresolved. CDR1 is LNHDA and CDR2 is SQIVND in the germline V gene (reference sequence). There are 11 residues in the CDR3. V was cut by 7 bases and J by 1 base, with 4 bases left in between. The CDR3 protein is CASIRNTEAFF. The CDR3 nucleotides read TGTGCCAGTATCAGGAACACTGAAGCTTTCTTT. The entire variable domain, with the rest obtained from reference TRBV19 and TRBJ1-1, is as follows: DGGITQSPKYLFRKEGQNVTLSCEQNLNHDAMYWYRQDPGQGLRLIYYSQIVNDFQKGDIAEGYSVSREKKESFPLTVTSAQKNPTAFYLCASIRNTEAFFGQGTRLTVV.

The chain is built from TRBV28 and TRBJ2-7; a possible D gene is TRBD2 (5 bases). Germline loops: CDR1 MDHEN, CDR2 SYDVKM. V was shortened by 3 bases and J by 5 bases, with 14 bases between the two germline ends. The CDR3 covers 14 residues. The CDR3 protein is CASSLRVVSHEQYF. CDR3 coding DNA: TGTGCCAGCAGTTTGAGGGTGGTCAGCCACGAGCAGTACTTC.

The chain combines TRBV27 with TRBJ2-7, with TRBD1 identical over 7 bases. The CDR3 consists of 15 residues. Trimming at V came to 5 bases and at J to 1 base, leaving 8 bases not matched to a gene. Germline V lookup: CDR1 MNHEY, CDR2 SMNVEV (reference sequence). The CDR3 sequence: CASSRMTGFSYEQYF. The DNA of the CDR3 is TGTGCCAGCAGTCGGATGACAGGGTTTTCCTACGAGCAGTACTTC.

This chain joins TRBV9 and TRBJ2-1; 9 bases map to TRBD2. CDR3 length: 14 residues. Losses at the gene ends were 0 bases for V and 9 bases for J; bases not matched to a gene: 4. Germline V CDR1 and CDR2: SGDLS, YYNGEE. CDR3 in amino acids: CASSVVTAGGEQFF. Written as DNA, the CDR3 is TGTGCCAGCAGCGTAGTAACAGCGGGGGGTGAGCAGTTCTTC.

The gene calls are TRBV18 and TRBJ2-2; 12 positions match TRBD2. J was trimmed by 4 bases and V by 2 bases; bases with no gene match: 2. CDR1 and CDR2 from the germline V gene are KGHSH and LQKENI. CDR3 size: 16 residues. In DNA form, the CDR3 reads TGTGCCAGCTCACCAGGGACTAGCGGGTTCACCGGGGAGCTGTTTTTT. It yields the protein CASSPGTSGFTGELFF.

A single count supports this clone. The chain combines TRBV28 with TRBJ1-5; D ambiguous. V lost 5 bases and J 4 bases, leaving 6 bases between the germline ends. CDR3 length: 12 residues. The germline gives CDR1 MDHEN, CDR2 SYDVKM. CDR3 loop: CASSIPNQPQHF. CDR3 nucleotide sequence: TGTGCCAGCAGTATCCCGAATCAGCCCCAGCATTTT.

This clone was observed a single time. The chain carries TRBV11-3 and TRBJ2-7; 13 bases map to TRBD2. The V gene's germline CDR1 is SGHNT and CDR2 YENEEA. CDR3 length: 15 amino acids. Trimming removed 0 bases from V and 6 bases from J; junction bases left unmatched: 2. Written as DNA, the CDR3 is TGTGCCAGCAGCTTAGAGGGACTAGCGGGAAGCGAGCAGTACTTC. Translated: CASSLEGLAGSEQYF.

The chain combines TRBV6-5 with TRBJ2-7; 7 bases map to TRBD1. Germline loops: CDR1 MNHEY, CDR2 SVGAGI. The CDR3 loop spans 15 amino acids. Trimming took 4 bases from V and 2 from J; bases not matched to a gene: 8. In nucleotides, the CDR3 is TGTGCCAGCAGTTCAGACCGGGACAGACCCTACGAGCAGTACTTC. Encoded protein: CASSSDRDRPYEQYF.

V and J are TRBV4-1 and TRBJ2-3; D unclear. V dropped 2 bases and J dropped 2 bases, with 11 bases sitting between them. The CDR3 length is 15 residues. From germline, CDR1 is MGHRA and CDR2 YSYEKL. CDR3 coding DNA: TGCGCCAGCAGCCAATTTGAGAGAGCCACAGATACGCAGTATTTT. The encoded protein is CASSQFERATDTQYF.